Below are 29 T cell receptor beta chains sequenced from a single sample in a study of blood T cell repertoires in COVID-19. Profiled with immunoSEQ multiplex PCR; TCRdb holds only in-frame clones, not every one. The sample holds just over 300,000 clones; just under 90% are singletons and the top ten take 1.5% to 2%. Sequenced sample: peripheral blood. The receptors come from a woman aged 25 to 39 with COVID-19, enrolled during active disease.

This clone came up once. The chain carries TRBV6-5 and TRBJ2-2; D is unresolved. V lost 2 bases and J lost 4, with 11 bases in between. The CDR3 spans 15 residues. Germline CDR1 reads MNHEY; CDR2 reads SVGAGI. The CDR3 sequence is CASSYERGGTGELFF. The CDR3 nucleotides read TGTGCCAGCAGTTACGAAAGAGGCGGCACCGGGGAGCTGTTTTTT.

The chain is built from TRBV6-5 and TRBJ2-7; TRBD2 aligns across 8 bases. CDR3 length: 13 amino acids. Germline lookup yields CDR1 MNHEY and CDR2 SVGAGI. The J segment lost 5 bases and the V segment lost 6 bases, leaving 6 bases of the junction unmatched. In nucleotides, the CDR3 is TGTGCCAGCAGGCGGACTAGCATAAACGAGCAGTACGTC. Amino acid sequence: CASRRTSINEQYV.

The chain recombines TRBV20-1 with TRBJ1-1; D gene ambiguous. Germline V gene data show CDR1 as DFQATT and CDR2 as SNEGSKA (reference sequence). With 5 bases removed from V and 8 bases from J, the gap between germline ends came to 12 bases. CDR3 length equals 11 residues. CDR3 protein: CSAWSQSEAFF. The CDR3 bases are TGCAGTGCTTGGAGTCAGAGCGAAGCTTTCTTT.

There are a few counts of this clone. The chain uses TRBV3-1 (or the pseudogene TRBV3-2) and TRBJ1-2; no firm D call. Germline loops: CDR1 LGHDT, CDR2 YNNKEL (reference sequence). CDR3 length equals 12 residues. Deletions cut 1 base from V and 8 bases from J, with 8 bases between. The CDR3 spells CASSQGGWGYTF. DNA for the CDR3: TGTGCCAGCAGCCAAGGAGGATGGGGCTACACCTTC.

This chain links TRBV7-2 with TRBJ2-3; no firm D call. The CDR3 length is 15 residues. The germline V and J ends were trimmed by 8 bases and 0 bases, with 15 bases remaining between them. Germline V gene lookup returns CDR1 SGHTA and CDR2 FQGNSA. Here the CDR3 DNA reads TGTGCCAGCGGTAAATACAGCTTCAGCACAGATACGCAGTATTTT. Encoded protein: CASGKYSFSTDTQYF.

The sample holds one count of this clone. The chain uses TRBV6-5 and TRBJ2-3, with TRBD2 matching over 7 bases. Germline CDR1 reads MNHEY; CDR2 reads SVGAGI. There are 15 residues in the CDR3. V lost 0 bases to trimming and J lost 6 bases; unmatched junction nucleotides: 6. The CDR3 region is CASSYSSSGADTQYF. The CDR3 bases are TGTGCCAGCAGTTACTCTAGCAGCGGGGCGGATACGCAGTATTTT.

Worth noting for this clone: Other nucleotide sequences in the sample specify the same CDR3. The rearrangement joins TRBV2 to TRBJ1-3; D is perhaps TRBD1 (6 bases). This CDR3 comprises 14 residues. Germline assignment: CDR1 SNHLY and CDR2 FYNNEI. The V and J ends lost 2 bases and 3 bases respectively, with 8 bases between them. The CDR3 DNA reads TGTGCCAGCAGTGAAATCAGGGGTGGAAACACCATATATTTT. Translating gives CASSEIRGGNTIYF. The entire variable domain, with the rest obtained from reference TRBV2 and TRBJ1-3, is as follows: EPEVTQTPSHQVTQMGQEVILRCVPISNHLYFYWYRQILGQKVEFLVSFYNNEISEKSEIFDDQFSVERPDGSNFTLKIRSTKLEDSAMYFCASSEIRGGNTIYFGEGSWLTVV.

This clone was found once. V and J are TRBV3-1 (or the pseudogene TRBV3-2) and TRBJ1-1, with 12 bases matching TRBD1. Germline V gives CDR1 LGHDT, CDR2 YNNKEL (reference sequence). The CDR3 is made up of 18 amino acids. Trimming cost V 1 base and J 5 bases; bases outside gene matches: 11. This CDR3 reads CASSQGPRDRGRGTEAFF. The CDR3 nucleotides are TGTGCCAGCAGCCAAGGGCCCCGGGACAGGGGGCGCGGGACTGAAGCTTTCTTT.

This rearrangement joins TRBV20-1 to TRBJ1-2; D unclear. Trimming cost V 3 bases and J 3 bases, with 17 bases left between them. The germline CDR1 and CDR2 sequences are DFQATT and SNEGSKA (reference sequence). The CDR3 contains 15 residues. The DNA of the CDR3 is TGCAGTGCTAGTGGTGGTCAGGCTTCCCACTATGGCTACACCTTC. Translating it yields CSASGGQASHYGYTF.

In DNA form, the CDR3 reads TGTGCCAGCAGCCGCGGACAGCAAGATACGCAGTATTTT. It specifies CASSRGQQDTQYF. This rearrangement joins TRBV3-1 (or the pseudogene TRBV3-2) to TRBJ2-3; possibly TRBD1 for D (6 bases). The CDR3 is made up of 13 amino acids. Germline values: CDR1 LGHDT, CDR2 YNNKEL (reference sequence). V was shortened by 4 bases and J by 5 bases, with 10 bases between the two germline ends.

The chain links TRBV9 to TRBJ1-6; TRBD1 matches at 9 bases. V was pared by 2 bases and J by 7 bases, with 7 bases of the junction left unmatched. In germline, CDR1 is SGDLS, CDR2 YYNGEE. This CDR3 region has 16 residues. CDR3 sequence: CASSVTTGTGNSPLHF. The CDR3 DNA sequence: TGTGCCAGCAGCGTGACGACCGGGACAGGGAATTCACCCCTCCACTTT.

The rearrangement uses TRBV5-1 and TRBJ1-5; D remains unclear. There are 13 residues in the CDR3. V gave up 1 base and J gave up 5 bases, with 7 bases separating them. Germline V CDR1 and CDR2: SGHRS, YFSETQ. As DNA, the CDR3 is TGCGCCAGCAGCTTGCGTCCCGATCAGCCCCAGCATTTT. This codes for CASSLRPDQPQHF.

This chain connects TRBV4-3 to TRBJ1-2; 9 positions agree with TRBD1. The junction had 9 bases not matched to a gene; V was cut back by 1 base and J by 3 bases. Per the germline V gene, CDR1 is LGHNA and CDR2 is YSLEER. The CDR3 contains 17 residues. The CDR3 loop is CASSQVSGTGIDYGYTF. CDR3 coding DNA: TGCGCCAGCAGCCAAGTCTCCGGGACAGGGATAGACTATGGCTACACCTTC.

A remark on this clone: The junction does not match germline at one end; this may be a read error. This chain uses TRBV11-2 with TRBJ2-5; maybe TRBD2 (5 bases). Germline loops: CDR1 SGHAT, CDR2 FQNNGV. The CDR3 length is 16 residues. The DNA of the CDR3 is TGTGCCAGCAGCTTGGGTTTCTCTAGGAGGCAAGAGACTCAGTACTTC. This gives the protein CASSLGFSRRQETQYF.

V and J are TRBV28 and TRBJ1-1; D not resolved. The CDR3 has 13 amino acids. Trimming removed 6 bases from V and 4 bases from J, with 12 bases in between. Germline V lookup: CDR1 MDHEN, CDR2 SYDVKM. The DNA for the CDR3 is TGTGCCAGCAGAGACACTCGGGGCACTGAAGCTTTCTTT. Translating it yields CASRDTRGTEAFF.

The CDR3: CASSEPVLTGELFF. The CDR3 DNA reads TGCGCCAGCAGTGAGCCCGTCCTAACCGGGGAGCTGTTTTTT. The chain recombines TRBV10-2 with TRBJ2-2; D gene uncertain. V dropped 2 bases and J dropped 5 bases, with 9 bases sitting between them. Germline V lookup: CDR1 WSHSY, CDR2 SAAADI. The CDR3 consists of 14 residues.

The J gene is TRBJ1-5, the V gene TRBV20-1; D is ambiguous. Germline lookup yields CDR1 DFQATT and CDR2 SNEGSKA (reference sequence). Deletions cut 3 bases from V and 7 bases from J, with 16 bases between. The CDR3 is 14 amino acids. DNA for the CDR3: TGCAGTGCTAGTAGCGGGTTCAGTGGACAGCCCCAGCATTTT. This sequence encodes CSASSGFSGQPQHF.

The chain links TRBV6-5 to TRBJ1-2, with 7 bases fitting TRBD1. V lost 9 bases and J lost 3; bases outside the gene matches: 4. Germline V gives CDR1 MNHEY, CDR2 SVGAGI. The CDR3 contains 12 residues. CDR3 protein: CASSTGHYGYTF. The CDR3 DNA reads as TGTGCCAGTTCGACAGGGCACTATGGCTACACCTTC.

The rearrangement uses TRBV2 and TRBJ1-1; perhaps TRBD1 as D (5 bases). The CDR3 extends over 14 amino acids. V lost 4 bases, J lost 5 bases, and 14 bases lay in between. Germline lookup yields CDR1 SNHLY and CDR2 FYNNEI. The CDR3 here is CASSAEGVGTEAFF. The CDR3 coding sequence is TGTGCCAGCAGTGCGGAAGGGGTGGGGACTGAAGCTTTCTTT.

This chain joins TRBV6-6 and TRBJ2-5, with TRBD2 matching over 11 bases. Trimming took 4 bases from V and 11 from J; bases not matched to a gene: 6. CDR3 length equals 13 residues. Per germline, CDR1 MNHNY and CDR2 SVGAGI (reference sequence). This chain's CDR3 is CASSLTSGGLQYF. The CDR3, as DNA: TGTGCCAGCAGTTTAACTAGCGGGGGCCTACAGTACTTC.

J is TRBJ1-1 and V is TRBV4-1; D remains unclear. The ends were cut back, 1 base at V and 1 base at J, with 10 bases in the middle. This CDR3 is 15 amino acids long. CDR1 and CDR2 (germline): MGHRA, YSYEKL. This chain's CDR3 is CASSQVGLSNTEAFF. CDR3 DNA sequence: TGCGCCAGCAGCCAAGTCGGTCTTTCGAACACTGAAGCTTTCTTT.

This clone was seen more than once but under ten times. The chain uses TRBV18 and TRBJ1-1; D is unresolved. The V and J ends lost 4 bases and 1 base respectively, with 10 bases between them. Germline V gene data show CDR1 as KGHSH and CDR2 as LQKENI. The CDR3 is made up of 14 amino acids. DNA for the CDR3: TGTGCCAGCTCACGGGCACCTTGGAACACTGAAGCTTTCTTT. This gives the protein CASSRAPWNTEAFF.

The chain is built from TRBV6-5 and TRBJ1-1; possible D gene TRBD1, 5 bases. The length of the CDR3 is 15 residues. The ends were cut back, 6 bases at V and 1 base at J, with 15 bases in the middle. Germline V gene data show CDR1 as MNHEY and CDR2 as SVGAGI. CDR3 coding DNA: TGTGCCAGCAGGGGCTGGACAAATCCGAACACTGAAGCTTTCTTT. Its translation is CASRGWTNPNTEAFF.

V and J are TRBV6-5 and TRBJ1-2, with 7 positions matching TRBD1. CDR3 size: 13 residues. Germline-derived CDR1 and CDR2 are MNHEY and SVGAGI. V trimming: 8 bases; J trimming: 8 bases; junction bases outside the gene matches: 11. Written as DNA, the CDR3 is TGTGCCAGCGCCCTCGACAGGGCTGGCGGCTACACCTTC. This sequence encodes CASALDRAGGYTF.

The gene calls are TRBV27 and TRBJ1-6; the D is unclear. Trimming pared 4 bases from V and 9 bases from J, leaving 16 bases between. The CDR3 extends over 15 amino acids. Germline lookup yields CDR1 MNHEY and CDR2 SMNVEV (reference sequence). The CDR3 here is CASSSLMTSSSPLHF. The CDR3 DNA reads TGTGCCAGCAGTTCTCTGATGACAAGCTCTTCACCCCTCCACTTT.

This clone was observed a single time. CDR3 DNA sequence: TGTGCCTGTACGCGGACAGGGGGCAATCAGCCCCAGCATTTT. This sequence encodes CACTRTGGNQPQHF. The chain recombines TRBV6-6 with TRBJ1-5, with TRBD1 identical over 9 bases. Germline lookup yields CDR1 MNHNY and CDR2 SVGAGI (reference sequence). The CDR3 length is 14 residues. The V and J ends lost 11 bases and 2 bases, in that order; junction bases with no gene match: 7.

The chain carries TRBV29-1 and TRBJ2-7, with TRBD1 matching 9 bases. Germline CDR1 SQVTM, CDR2 ANQGSEA. The V and J ends lost 6 bases and 6 bases, in that order; junction bases with no gene match: 6. The CDR3 is 12 amino acids. The CDR3 reads CSVAGTGFEQYF. CDR3 DNA: TGCAGCGTCGCCGGGACAGGGTTCGAGCAGTACTTC.

J is TRBJ2-5 and V is TRBV3-1 (or the pseudogene TRBV3-2), with 11 bases fitting TRBD2. CDR1 is LGHDT, CDR2 YNNKEL, per germline (reference sequence). V lost 4 bases to trimming and J lost 2 bases; unmatched junction nucleotides: 9. This CDR3 is built from 17 residues. CDR3 DNA sequence: TGTGCCAGCAGCCCCTCCCGGGGACTAGCGGAACAAGAGACCCAGTACTTC. Amino acid sequence: CASSPSRGLAEQETQYF.

The genes are TRBV9 and TRBJ1-2; D possibly corresponds to TRBD1 (5 bases). The length of the CDR3 is 14 residues. V gave up 0 bases and J gave up 3 bases, with 9 bases separating them. Looked up from germline, CDR1 is SGDLS and CDR2 is YYNGEE. The CDR3: CASSVGRGYYGYTF. Here the CDR3 DNA reads TGTGCCAGCAGCGTAGGGCGGGGGTACTATGGCTACACCTTC.